This TCR beta chain was sequenced in a study of PD-1 blockade in classical Hodgkin lymphoma. Study-wide results and limits: Reports indicated that newly diagnosed patients had lower baseline TCR diversity than healthy donors did.

Germline trimming cut 5 bases from V and 2 bases from J; bases unmatched to any gene: 5. The CDR3 sequence is 14 residues long. Germline CDR1 is MNHEY and CDR2 is SVGAGI. TCRdb keeps only in-frame clones here, not all; method: immunoSEQ multiplex PCR. The sample shows 100,000 or so clones, roughly 91% of them seen only once. Concerning this clone: Its specificity is unknown.

In every patient, relapse followed autologous stem cell transplantation, while exposure to brentuximab vedotin differed. Material: peripheral blood mononuclear cells (PBMCs), obtained before the second cycle of nivolumab. V and J are TRBV6-5 and TRBJ1-2; 7 bases line up with TRBD1. This TCR came from a human donor with classical Hodgkin lymphoma. Here the CDR3 DNA reads TGTGCCAGCAGTCGACAGGGCCTCAACTATGGCTACACCTTC. Translation: CASSRQGLNYGYTF.